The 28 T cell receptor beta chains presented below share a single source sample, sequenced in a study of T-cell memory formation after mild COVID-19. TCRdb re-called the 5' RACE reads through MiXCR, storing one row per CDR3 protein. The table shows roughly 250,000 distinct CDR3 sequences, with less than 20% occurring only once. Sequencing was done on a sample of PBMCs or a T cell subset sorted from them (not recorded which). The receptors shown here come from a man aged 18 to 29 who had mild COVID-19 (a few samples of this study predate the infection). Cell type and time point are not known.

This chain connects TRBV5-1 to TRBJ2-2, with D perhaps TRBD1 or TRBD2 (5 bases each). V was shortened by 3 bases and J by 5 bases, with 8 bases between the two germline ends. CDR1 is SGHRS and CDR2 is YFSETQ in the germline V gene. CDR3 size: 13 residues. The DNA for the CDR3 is TGCGCCAGCAGCTGGGGGTCGACCGGGGAGCTGTTTTTT. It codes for CASSWGSTGELFF.

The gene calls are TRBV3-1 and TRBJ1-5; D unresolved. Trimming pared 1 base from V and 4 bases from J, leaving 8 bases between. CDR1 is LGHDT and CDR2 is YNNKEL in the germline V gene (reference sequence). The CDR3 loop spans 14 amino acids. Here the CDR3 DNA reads TGTGCCAGCAGCCAAGTCTTCCAGAATCAGCCCCAGCATTTT. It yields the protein CASSQVFQNQPQHF.

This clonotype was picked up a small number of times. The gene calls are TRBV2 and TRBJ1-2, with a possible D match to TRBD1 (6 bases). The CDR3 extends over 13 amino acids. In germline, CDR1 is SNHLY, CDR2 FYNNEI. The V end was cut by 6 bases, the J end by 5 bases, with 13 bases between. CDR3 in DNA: TGTGCCAGCAGGACCGGGGGCTCTTATGGCTACACCTTC. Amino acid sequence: CASRTGGSYGYTF.

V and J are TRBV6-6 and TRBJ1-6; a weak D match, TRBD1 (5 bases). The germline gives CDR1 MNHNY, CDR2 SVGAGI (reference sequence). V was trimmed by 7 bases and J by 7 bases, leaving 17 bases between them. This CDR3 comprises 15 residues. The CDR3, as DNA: TGTGCCAGCACCTCAAGTGGGGGTGACAATTCACCCCTCCACTTT. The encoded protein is CASTSSGGDNSPLHF.

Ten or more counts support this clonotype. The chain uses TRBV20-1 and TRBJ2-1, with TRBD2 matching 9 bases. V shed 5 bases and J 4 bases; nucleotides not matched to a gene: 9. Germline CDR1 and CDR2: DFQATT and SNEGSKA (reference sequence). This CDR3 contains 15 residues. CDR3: CSAPGRAGGYNEQFF. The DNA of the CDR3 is TGCAGTGCTCCCGGTCGAGCGGGGGGATACAATGAGCAGTTCTTC.

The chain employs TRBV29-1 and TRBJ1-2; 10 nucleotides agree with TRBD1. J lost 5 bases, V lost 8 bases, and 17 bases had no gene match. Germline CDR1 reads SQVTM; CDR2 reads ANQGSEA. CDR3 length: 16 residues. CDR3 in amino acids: CSSLGQGEGARYGYTF. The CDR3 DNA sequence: TGCAGCTCACTCGGACAGGGGGAAGGGGCCAGGTATGGCTACACCTTC.

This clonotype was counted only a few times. CDR3 sequence (DNA): TGTGCCAGCAGCCGGACGGAATACGAGCAGTACTTC. Translated: CASSRTEYEQYF. The chain employs TRBV5-6 and TRBJ2-7; D not resolved. V lost 4 bases to trimming and J lost 4 bases, with 9 bases between them. Germline V gene lookup returns CDR1 SGHDT and CDR2 YYEEEE. This CDR3 comprises 12 residues. Drawing the rest from reference TRBV5-6 and TRBJ2-7, the complete variable domain is DAGVTQSPTHLIKTRGQQVTLRCSPKSGHDTVSWYQQALGQGPQFIFQYYEEEERQRGNFPDRFSGHQFPNYSSELNVNALLLGDSALYLCASSRTEYEQYFGPGTRLTVT.

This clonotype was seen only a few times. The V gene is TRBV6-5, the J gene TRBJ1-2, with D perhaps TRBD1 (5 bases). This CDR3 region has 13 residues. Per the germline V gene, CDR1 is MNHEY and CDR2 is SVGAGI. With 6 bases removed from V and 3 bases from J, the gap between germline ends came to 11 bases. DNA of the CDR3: TGTGCCAGCAGGGTCCCGGGGCACTATGGCTACACCTTC. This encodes CASRVPGHYGYTF.

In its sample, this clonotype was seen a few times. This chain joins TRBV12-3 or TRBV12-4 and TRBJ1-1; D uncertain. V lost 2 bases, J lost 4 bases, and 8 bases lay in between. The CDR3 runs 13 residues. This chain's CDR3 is CASSLQVLTEAFF. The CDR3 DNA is TGTGCCAGCAGTTTACAAGTTCTCACTGAAGCTTTCTTT.

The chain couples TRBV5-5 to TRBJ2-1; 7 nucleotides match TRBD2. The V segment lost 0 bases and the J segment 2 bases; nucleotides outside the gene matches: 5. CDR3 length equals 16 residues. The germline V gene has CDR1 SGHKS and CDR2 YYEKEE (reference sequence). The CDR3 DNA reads TGTGCCAGCAGCTTGGCCGGGGGGACGACCTACAATGAGCAGTTCTTC. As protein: CASSLAGGTTYNEQFF.

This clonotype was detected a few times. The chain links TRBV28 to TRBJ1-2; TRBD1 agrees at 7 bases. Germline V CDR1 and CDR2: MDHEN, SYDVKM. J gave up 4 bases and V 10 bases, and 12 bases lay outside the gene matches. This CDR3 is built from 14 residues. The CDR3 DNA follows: TGTGCCACTTCAACCCCAGGACAGGTCTATGGCTACACCTTC. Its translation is CATSTPGQVYGYTF.

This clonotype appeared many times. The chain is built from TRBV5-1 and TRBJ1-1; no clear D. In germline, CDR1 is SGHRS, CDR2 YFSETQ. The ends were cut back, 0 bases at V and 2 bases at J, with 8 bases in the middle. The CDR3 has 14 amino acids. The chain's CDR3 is CASSLDSTNTEAFF. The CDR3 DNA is TGCGCCAGCAGCTTGGACAGTACAAACACTGAAGCTTTCTTT.

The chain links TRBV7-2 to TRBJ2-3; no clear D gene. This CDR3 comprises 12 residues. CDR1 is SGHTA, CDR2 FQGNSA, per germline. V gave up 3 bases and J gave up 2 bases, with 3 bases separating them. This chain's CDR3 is CASSFNTDTQYF. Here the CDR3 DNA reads TGTGCCAGCAGCTTTAACACAGATACGCAGTATTTT.

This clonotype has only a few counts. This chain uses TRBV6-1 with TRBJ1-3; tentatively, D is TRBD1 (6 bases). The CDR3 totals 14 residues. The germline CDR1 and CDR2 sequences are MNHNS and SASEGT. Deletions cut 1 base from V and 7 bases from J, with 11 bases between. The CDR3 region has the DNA TGTGCCAGCAGTGAAGGGGGACAAAGGAACACCATATATTTT. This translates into CASSEGGQRNTIYF.

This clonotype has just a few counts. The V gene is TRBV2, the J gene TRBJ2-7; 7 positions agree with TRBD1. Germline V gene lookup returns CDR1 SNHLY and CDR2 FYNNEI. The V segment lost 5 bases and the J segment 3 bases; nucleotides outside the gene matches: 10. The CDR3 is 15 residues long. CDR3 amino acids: CASSPDRANNYEQYF. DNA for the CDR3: TGTGCCAGCAGTCCTGACAGGGCCAATAACTACGAGCAGTACTTC.

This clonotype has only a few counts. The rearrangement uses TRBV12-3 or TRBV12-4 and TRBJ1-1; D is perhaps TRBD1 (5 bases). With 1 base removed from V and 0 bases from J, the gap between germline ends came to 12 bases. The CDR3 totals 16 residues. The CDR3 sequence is CASSLGQGTLNTEAFF. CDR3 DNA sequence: TGTGCCAGCAGTTTAGGACAAGGGACCCTGAACACTGAAGCTTTCTTT.

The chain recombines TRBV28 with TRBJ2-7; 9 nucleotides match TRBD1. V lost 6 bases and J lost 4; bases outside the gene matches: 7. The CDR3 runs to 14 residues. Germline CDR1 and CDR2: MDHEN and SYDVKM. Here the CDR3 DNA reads TGTGCCAGCAGCCAAGGACAGGGGATTTACGAGCAGTACGTC. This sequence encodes CASSQGQGIYEQYV.

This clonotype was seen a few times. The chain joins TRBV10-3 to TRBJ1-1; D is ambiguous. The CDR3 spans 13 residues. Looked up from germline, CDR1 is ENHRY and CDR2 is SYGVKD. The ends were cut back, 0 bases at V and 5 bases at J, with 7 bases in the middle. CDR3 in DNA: TGTGCCATCAGTGAGTCGGAGAGGACTGAAGCTTTCTTT. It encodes CAISESERTEAFF.

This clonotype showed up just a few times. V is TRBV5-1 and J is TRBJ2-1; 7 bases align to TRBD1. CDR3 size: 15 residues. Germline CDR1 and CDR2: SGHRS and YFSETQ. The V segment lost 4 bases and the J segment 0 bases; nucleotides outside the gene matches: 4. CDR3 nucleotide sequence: TGCGCCAGCAGCGTGAACAGGGGCTCCTACAATGAGCAGTTCTTC. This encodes CASSVNRGSYNEQFF. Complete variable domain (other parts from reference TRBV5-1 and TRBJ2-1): KAGVTQTPRYLIKTRGQQVTLSCSPISGHRSVSWYQQTPGQGLQFLFEYFSETQRNKGNFPGRFSGRQFSNSRSEMNVSTLELGDSALYLCASSVNRGSYNEQFFGPGTRLTVL.

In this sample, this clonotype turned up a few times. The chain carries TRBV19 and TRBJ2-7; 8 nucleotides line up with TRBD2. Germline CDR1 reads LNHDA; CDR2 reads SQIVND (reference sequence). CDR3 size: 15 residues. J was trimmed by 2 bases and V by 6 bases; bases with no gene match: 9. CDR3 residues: CASSPEGRGAYEQYF. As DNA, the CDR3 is TGTGCCAGTAGCCCCGAGGGGCGGGGGGCCTACGAGCAGTACTTC.

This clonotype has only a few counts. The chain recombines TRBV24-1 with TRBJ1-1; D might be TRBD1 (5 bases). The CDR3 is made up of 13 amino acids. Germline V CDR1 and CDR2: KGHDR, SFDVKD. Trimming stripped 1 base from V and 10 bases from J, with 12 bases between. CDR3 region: CATSDFGTEGAFF. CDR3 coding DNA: TGTGCCACCAGTGATTTTGGGACTGAGGGAGCTTTCTTT.

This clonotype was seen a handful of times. In DNA form, the CDR3 reads TGCGCCAGCAGCTTACCGGGTGGGCAGAACACTGAAGCTTTCTTT. This gives the protein CASSLPGGQNTEAFF. J is TRBJ1-1 and V is TRBV5-1; unclear D gene. This CDR3 contains 15 residues. Germline CDR1 is SGHRS and CDR2 is YFSETQ. Trimming removed 2 bases at V and 1 base at J, with 12 bases between.

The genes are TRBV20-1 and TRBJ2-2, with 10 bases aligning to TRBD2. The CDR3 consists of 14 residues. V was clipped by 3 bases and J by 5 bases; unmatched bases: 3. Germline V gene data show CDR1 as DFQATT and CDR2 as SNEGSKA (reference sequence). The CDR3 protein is CSARASGGTGELFF. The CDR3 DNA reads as TGCAGTGCTAGGGCTAGCGGGGGAACCGGGGAGCTGTTTTTT.

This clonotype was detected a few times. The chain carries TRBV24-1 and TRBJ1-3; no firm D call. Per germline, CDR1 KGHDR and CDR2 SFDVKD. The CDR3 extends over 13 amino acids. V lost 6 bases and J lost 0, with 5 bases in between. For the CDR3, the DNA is TGTGCCACCAGTCCGGGCTCTGGAAACACCATATATTTT. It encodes CATSPGSGNTIYF.

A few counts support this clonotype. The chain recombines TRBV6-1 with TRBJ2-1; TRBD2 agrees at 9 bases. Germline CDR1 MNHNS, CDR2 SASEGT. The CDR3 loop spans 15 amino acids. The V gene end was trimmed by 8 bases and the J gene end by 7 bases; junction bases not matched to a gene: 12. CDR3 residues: CASRTGRGGRNEQFF. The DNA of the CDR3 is TGTGCCAGCCGGACGGGGCGGGGGGGCCGTAATGAGCAGTTCTTC.

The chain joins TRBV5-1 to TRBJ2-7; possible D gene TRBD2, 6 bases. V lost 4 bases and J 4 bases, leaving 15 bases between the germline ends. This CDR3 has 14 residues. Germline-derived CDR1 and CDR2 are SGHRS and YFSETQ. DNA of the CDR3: TGCGCCAGCAGCGGGCCGGGGGTTAAGTACGAGCAGTACTTC. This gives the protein CASSGPGVKYEQYF.

The CDR3 region has the DNA TGCAGTGCTAGACCGTCACGGAGGATAGATACGCAGTATTTT. Residues: CSARPSRRIDTQYF. The rearrangement uses TRBV20-1 and TRBJ2-3, with D perhaps matching TRBD2 (5 bases). This CDR3 contains 14 residues. The ends were cut back, 2 bases at V and 5 bases at J, with 14 bases in the middle. Germline assignment: CDR1 DFQATT and CDR2 SNEGSKA (reference sequence).

DNA for the CDR3: TGTGCCAGCCGCAGGGATTCAGATACGCAGTATTTT. Residues: CASRRDSDTQYF. This sequence joins TRBV2 and TRBJ2-3, with D maybe TRBD1 (5 bases). CDR3 length equals 12 residues. Per the germline V gene, CDR1 is SNHLY and CDR2 is FYNNEI. Between the trimmed V and J ends, which lost 8 bases and 4 bases, there was a span of 10 bases.